This T cell receptor beta chain was retrieved from a study of Ad26.COV2.S vaccination and SARS-CoV-2 variants. The treatment: some 19 received Ad26.COV2.S at low or high dose, single or two shots; 5 received placebo; per-sample allocation not given. Collection of samples fell on day 63 after the first vaccine or placebo injection. Clones were read by immunoSEQ multiplex PCR, and TCRdb kept only the in-frame ones, dropping some. The sample shows about 480,000 clones, around 88% of them seen only once. CDR1 SGHNT and CDR2 YYREEE come from the germline V gene (reference sequence). There are 16 residues in the CDR3. Trimming shortened V by 3 bases and J by 1 base, and 16 bases separated the two germline ends.

Sequencing used peripheral blood, obtained in a trial of Ad26.COV2.S vaccine versus placebo. The chain employs TRBV5-4 and TRBJ1-1; D gene ambiguous. The clonotype was recovered from a person aged 18-65 years who received the Ad26.COV2.S COVID-19 vaccine or a placebo. For the CDR3, the DNA is TGTGCCAGCAGCTCCGGTGCGCGGTTGGGGAACACTGAAGCTTTCTTT. Its translation is CASSSGARLGNTEAFF.